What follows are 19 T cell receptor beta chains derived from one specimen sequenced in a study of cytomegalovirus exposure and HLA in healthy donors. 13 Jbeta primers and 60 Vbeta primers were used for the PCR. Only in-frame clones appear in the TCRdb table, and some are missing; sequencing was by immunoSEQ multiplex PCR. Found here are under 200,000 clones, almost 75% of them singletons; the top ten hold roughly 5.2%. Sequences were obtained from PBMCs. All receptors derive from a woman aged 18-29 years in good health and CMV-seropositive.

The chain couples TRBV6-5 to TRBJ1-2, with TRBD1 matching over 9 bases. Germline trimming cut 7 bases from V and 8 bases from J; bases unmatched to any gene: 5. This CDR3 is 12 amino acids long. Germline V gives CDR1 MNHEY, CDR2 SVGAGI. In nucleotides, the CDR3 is TGTGCCAGCACCAAGGGACAGGGCGGCTACACCTTC. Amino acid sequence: CASTKGQGGYTF.

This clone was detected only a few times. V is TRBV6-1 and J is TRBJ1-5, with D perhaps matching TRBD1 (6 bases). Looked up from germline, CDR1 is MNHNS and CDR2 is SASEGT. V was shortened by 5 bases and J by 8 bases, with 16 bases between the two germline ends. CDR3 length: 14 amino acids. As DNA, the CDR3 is TGTGCCAGCAGTCCCCCCAGGGGATGGAAGCCCCAGCATTTT. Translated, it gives CASSPPRGWKPQHF.

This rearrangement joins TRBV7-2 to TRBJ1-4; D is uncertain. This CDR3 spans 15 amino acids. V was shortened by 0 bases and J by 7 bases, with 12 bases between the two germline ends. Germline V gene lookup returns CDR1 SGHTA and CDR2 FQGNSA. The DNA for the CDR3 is TGTGCCAGCAGCTTAGCCGGAGGGTTTAGTGAAAAACTGTTTTTT. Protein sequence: CASSLAGGFSEKLFF. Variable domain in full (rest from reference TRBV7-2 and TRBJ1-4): GAGVSQSPSNKVTEKGKDVELRCDPISGHTALYWYRQSLGQGLEFLIYFQGNSAPDKSGLPSDRFSAERTGGSVSTLTIQRTQQEDSAVYLCASSLAGGFSEKLFFGSGTQLSVL.

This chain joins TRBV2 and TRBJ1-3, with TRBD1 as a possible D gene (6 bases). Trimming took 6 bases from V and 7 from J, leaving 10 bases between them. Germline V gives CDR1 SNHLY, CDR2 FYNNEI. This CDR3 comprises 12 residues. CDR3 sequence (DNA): TGTGCCAGCAGGTGGACAGTTAACACCATATATTTT. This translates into CASRWTVNTIYF.

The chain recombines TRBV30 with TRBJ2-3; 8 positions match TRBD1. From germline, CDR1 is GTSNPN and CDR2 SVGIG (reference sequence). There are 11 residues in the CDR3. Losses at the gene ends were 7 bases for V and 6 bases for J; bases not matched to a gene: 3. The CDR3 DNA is TGTGCCTCTGCAGGGGGCGATACGCAGTATTTT. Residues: CASAGGDTQYF.

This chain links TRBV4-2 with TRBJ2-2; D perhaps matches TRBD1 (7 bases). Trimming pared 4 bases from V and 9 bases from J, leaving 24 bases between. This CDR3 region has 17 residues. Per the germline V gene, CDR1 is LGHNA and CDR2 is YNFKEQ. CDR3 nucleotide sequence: TGTGCCAGCAGCCGGTTTAGTGGACAGGCGGGGAACCGGGAGCTGTTTTTT. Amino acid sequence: CASSRFSGQAGNRELFF.

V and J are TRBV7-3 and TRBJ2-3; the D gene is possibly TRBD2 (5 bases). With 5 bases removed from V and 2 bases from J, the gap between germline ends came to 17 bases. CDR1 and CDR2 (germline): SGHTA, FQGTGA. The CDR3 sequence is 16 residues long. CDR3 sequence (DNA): TGTGCCAGCAGCCCCATTGGTAGCGCCGACACAGATACGCAGTATTTT. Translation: CASSPIGSADTDTQYF.

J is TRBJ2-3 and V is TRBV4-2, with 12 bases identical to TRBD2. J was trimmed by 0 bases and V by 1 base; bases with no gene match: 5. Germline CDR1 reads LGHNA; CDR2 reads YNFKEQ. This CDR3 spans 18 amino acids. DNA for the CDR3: TGTGCCAGCAGCCAAGCGCTAGCGGGGGGGCCGAGCACAGATACGCAGTATTTT. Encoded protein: CASSQALAGGPSTDTQYF.

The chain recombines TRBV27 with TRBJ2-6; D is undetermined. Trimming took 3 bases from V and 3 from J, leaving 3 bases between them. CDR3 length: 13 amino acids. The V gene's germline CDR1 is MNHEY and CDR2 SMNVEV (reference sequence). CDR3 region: CASSLSGANVLTF. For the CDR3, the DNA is TGTGCCAGCAGTTTGAGTGGGGCCAACGTCCTGACTTTC.

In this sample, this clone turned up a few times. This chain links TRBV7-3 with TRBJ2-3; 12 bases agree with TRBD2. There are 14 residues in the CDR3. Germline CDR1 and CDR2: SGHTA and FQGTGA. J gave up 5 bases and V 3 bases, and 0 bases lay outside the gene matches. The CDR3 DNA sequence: TGTGCCAGCAGCTTGACTAGCGGGGGAGATACGCAGTATTTT. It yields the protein CASSLTSGGDTQYF.

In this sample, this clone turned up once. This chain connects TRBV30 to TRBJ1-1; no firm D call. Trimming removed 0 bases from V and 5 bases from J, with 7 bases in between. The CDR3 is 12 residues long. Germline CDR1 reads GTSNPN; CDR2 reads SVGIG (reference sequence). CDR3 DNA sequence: TGTGCCTGGAGTGTAGAGGTAACTGAAGCTTTCTTT. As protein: CAWSVEVTEAFF.

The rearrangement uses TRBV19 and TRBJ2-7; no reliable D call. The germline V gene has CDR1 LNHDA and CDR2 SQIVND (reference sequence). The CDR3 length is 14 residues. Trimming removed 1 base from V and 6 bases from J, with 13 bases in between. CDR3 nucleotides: TGTGCCAGTAGTATAGTTCCCCTAAGAGGCGAGCAGTACTTC. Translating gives CASSIVPLRGEQYF. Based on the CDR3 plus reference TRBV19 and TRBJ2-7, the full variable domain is DGGITQSPKYLFRKEGQNVTLSCEQNLNHDAMYWYRQDPGQGLRLIYYSQIVNDFQKGDIAEGYSVSREKKESFPLTVTSAQKNPTAFYLCASSIVPLRGEQYFGPGTRLTVT.

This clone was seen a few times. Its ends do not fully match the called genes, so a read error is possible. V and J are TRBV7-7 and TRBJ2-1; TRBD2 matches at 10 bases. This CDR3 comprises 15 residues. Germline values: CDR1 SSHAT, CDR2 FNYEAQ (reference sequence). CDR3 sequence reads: CASSDLAGDNNEQFF. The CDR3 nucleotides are TGTGCTAGCAGCGACCTAGCGGGGGACAACAATGAGCAGTTCTTC.

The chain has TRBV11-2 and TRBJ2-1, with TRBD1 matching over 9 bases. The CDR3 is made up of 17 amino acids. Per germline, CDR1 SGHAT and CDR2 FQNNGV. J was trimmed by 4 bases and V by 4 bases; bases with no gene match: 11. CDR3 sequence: CASSSRVLGTGYNEQFF. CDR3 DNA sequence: TGTGCCAGCAGCTCAAGGGTCCTTGGGACAGGGTACAATGAGCAGTTCTTC.

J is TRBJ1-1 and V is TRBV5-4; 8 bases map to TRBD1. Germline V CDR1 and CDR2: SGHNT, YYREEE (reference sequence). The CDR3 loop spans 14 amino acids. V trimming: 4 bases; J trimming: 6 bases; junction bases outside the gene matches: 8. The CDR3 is CASSLGQGVPEAFF. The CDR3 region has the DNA TGTGCCAGCAGCCTCGGACAGGGAGTACCTGAAGCTTTCTTT.

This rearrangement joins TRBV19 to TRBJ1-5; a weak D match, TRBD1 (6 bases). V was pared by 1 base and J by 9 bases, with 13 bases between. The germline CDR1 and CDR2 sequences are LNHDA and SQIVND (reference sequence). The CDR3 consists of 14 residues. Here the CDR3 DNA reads TGTGCCAGTAGTATAGGTACAGGGCCTCGGCCCCAGCATTTT. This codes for CASSIGTGPRPQHF.

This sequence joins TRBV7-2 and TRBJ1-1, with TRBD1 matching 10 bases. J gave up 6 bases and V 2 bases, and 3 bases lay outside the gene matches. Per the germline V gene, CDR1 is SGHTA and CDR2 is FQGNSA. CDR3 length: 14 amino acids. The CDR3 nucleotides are TGTGCCAGCAGCTTATTGGGACAGGGGTCTGAAGCTTTCTTT. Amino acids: CASSLLGQGSEAFF.

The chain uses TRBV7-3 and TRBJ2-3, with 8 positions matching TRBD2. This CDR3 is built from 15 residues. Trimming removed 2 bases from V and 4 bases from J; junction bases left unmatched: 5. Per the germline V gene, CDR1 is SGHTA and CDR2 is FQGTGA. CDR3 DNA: TGTGCCAGCAGCTTAGCGGGACTAGACGCAGATACGCAGTATTTT. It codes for CASSLAGLDADTQYF.

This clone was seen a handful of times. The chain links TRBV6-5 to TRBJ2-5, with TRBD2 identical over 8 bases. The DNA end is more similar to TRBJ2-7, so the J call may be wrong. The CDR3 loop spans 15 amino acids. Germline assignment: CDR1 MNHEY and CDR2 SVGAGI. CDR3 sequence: CASNNARGDSYEQYF. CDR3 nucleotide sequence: TGTGCCAGCAACAACGCGCGGGGGGACTCCTACGAGCAGTACTTC.